Presented here are 22 T cell receptor beta chains from one specimen sequenced in a study of beta chain features in type 1 diabetes. Points from the study as a whole: TCRB CDR3s from Type 1 diabetes patients were moderately but significantly shorter in all four CD4+ subsets.

Which antigens these TCRs recognize remains unknown. Investigators reverse transcribed all isolated RNA, so they sequenced expressed TCRB transcripts. Here immunoSEQ multiplex PCR was the method, and the copy in TCRdb shows in-frame clones only, minus some. The sample lists about 640,000 clones, 12% occurring once. The sample comprised naive CD4+ T cells from blood. Receptor source: a young man with type 1 diabetes.

This clone showed up just a few times. The same CDR3 can be traced to other DNA sequences in this sample. The chain recombines TRBV9 with TRBJ2-3, with D uncertain. Trimming removed 2 bases at V and 6 bases at J, with 7 bases between. The CDR3 is made up of 12 amino acids. Looked up from germline, CDR1 is SGDLS and CDR2 is YYNGEE. The CDR3 spells CASSVASDTQYF. CDR3 sequence (DNA): TGTGCCAGCAGCGTCGCCTCGGATACGCAGTATTTT.

This clone was seen only a few times. V usage is TRBV9 and J usage is TRBJ2-3; D is possibly TRBD2 (6 bases). Germline CDR1 and CDR2: SGDLS and YYNGEE. V gave up 0 bases and J gave up 12 bases, with 11 bases separating them. The CDR3 is 12 amino acids. Here the CDR3 reads CASSVEGLLQYF. The CDR3 nucleotides are TGTGCCAGCAGCGTAGAGGGACTCTTACAGTATTTT. The variable domain in full, completed from reference TRBV9 and TRBJ2-3, reads DSGVTQTPKHLITATGQRVTLRCSPRSGDLSVYWYQQSLDQGLQFLIQYYNGEERAKGNILERFSAQQFPDLHSELNLSSLELGDSALYFCASSVEGLLQYFGPGTRLTVL.

The chain uses TRBV5-4 and TRBJ2-5, with D perhaps matching TRBD1 (6 bases). The germline CDR1 and CDR2 sequences are SGHNT and YYREEE (reference sequence). The CDR3 covers 15 residues. Trimming took 2 bases from V and 2 from J, leaving 13 bases between them. The CDR3 spells CASSFRTEPQETQYF. The CDR3 DNA sequence: TGTGCCAGCAGCTTTCGGACAGAACCTCAAGAGACCCAGTACTTC. Using reference TRBV5-4 and TRBJ2-5 for the parts outside the CDR3, the full variable domain is ETGVTQSPTHLIKTRGQQVTLRCSSQSGHNTVSWYQQALGQGPQFIFQYYREEENGRGNFPPRFSGLQFPNYSSELNVNALELDDSALYLCASSFRTEPQETQYFGPGTRLLVL.

This rearrangement joins TRBV5-1 to TRBJ2-1; TRBD1 might be the D (6 bases). Between the trimmed V and J ends, which lost 0 bases and 2 bases, there was a span of 9 bases. The CDR3 totals 15 residues. CDR1 SGHRS and CDR2 YFSETQ come from the germline V gene. The CDR3 is CASSLETGAYNEQFF. The CDR3 DNA is TGCGCCAGCAGCTTGGAGACAGGAGCCTACAATGAGCAGTTCTTC.

This clone was observed a few times. The V call is TRBV5-4, the J call TRBJ1-3; perhaps TRBD1 as D (6 bases). Trimming took 4 bases from V and 1 from J, leaving 12 bases between them. This CDR3 spans 15 amino acids. Germline loops: CDR1 SGHNT, CDR2 YYREEE (reference sequence). In DNA form, the CDR3 reads TGTGCCAGCAGCGTGGACAGCGCATCTGGAAACACCATATATTTT. Translation gives CASSVDSASGNTIYF.

This clone was seen a handful of times. The gene calls are TRBV7-2 and TRBJ2-1; 12 bases agree with TRBD2. CDR1 and CDR2 from the germline V gene are SGHTA and FQGNSA. This CDR3 comprises 17 residues. V was pared by 3 bases and J by 8 bases, with 11 bases of the junction left unmatched. CDR3: CASSFTGSTSGGHEQFF. Written as DNA, the CDR3 is TGTGCCAGCAGCTTCACGGGGTCGACTAGCGGGGGTCATGAGCAGTTCTTC.

The V call is TRBV29-1, the J call TRBJ2-5; D not certain. This CDR3 is 12 amino acids long. V lost 7 bases, J lost 5 bases, and 14 bases lay in between. Germline V gene data show CDR1 as SQVTM and CDR2 as ANQGSEA. CDR3 in amino acids: CSAHPGMETQYF. The CDR3 DNA reads as TGCAGCGCCCACCCGGGTATGGAGACCCAGTACTTC.

Only a few counts were recorded for this clone. V gene TRBV14 combines with J gene TRBJ2-1; TRBD1 agrees at 7 bases. The CDR3 length is 16 residues. After removal of 2 bases from V and 4 bases from J, the junction contained 8 bases not matched to a gene. Germline V gene data show CDR1 as SGHDN and CDR2 as FVKESK. The CDR3 DNA sequence: TGTGCCAGCAGCCAAAGGGGGCCGTTCGGGTACAATGAGCAGTTCTTC. Protein sequence: CASSQRGPFGYNEQFF.

CDR3 sequence (DNA): TGTGCCAGCAGCCAGAGGGGACAGGGGTTTGGTGGTAATGAAAAACTGTTTTTT. Translating it yields CASSQRGQGFGGNEKLFF. V is TRBV4-2 and J is TRBJ1-4; 10 bases line up with TRBD1. CDR3 length: 18 amino acids. V shed 3 bases and J 4 bases; nucleotides not matched to a gene: 11. Germline values: CDR1 LGHNA, CDR2 YNFKEQ.

The chain couples TRBV7-9 to TRBJ2-7; 7 nucleotides line up with TRBD1. The trim removed 2 bases at V and 6 bases at J, leaving 19 bases unmatched. This CDR3 has 18 amino acids. Germline V gives CDR1 SEHNR, CDR2 FQNEAQ (reference sequence). Written as DNA, the CDR3 is TGTGCCAGCAGCTTAATCGTCGGACAGGAGAGAAGGTTTCGCGAGCAGTACTTC. Translated, it gives CASSLIVGQERRFREQYF.

Only a few counts were recorded for this clone. This chain links TRBV2 with TRBJ2-6; 8 bases match TRBD1. The V gene end was trimmed by 8 bases and the J gene end by 0 bases; junction bases not matched to a gene: 6. The CDR3 length is 16 residues. Germline CDR1 SNHLY, CDR2 FYNNEI. The CDR3 loop is CASARTGSSGANVLTF. The CDR3, as DNA: TGTGCCAGCGCTAGGACAGGGAGCTCTGGGGCCAACGTCCTGACTTTC. Complete variable domain (other parts from reference TRBV2 and TRBJ2-6): EPEVTQTPSHQVTQMGQEVILRCVPISNHLYFYWYRQILGQKVEFLVSFYNNEISEKSEIFDDQFSVERPDGSNFTLKIRSTKLEDSAMYFCASARTGSSGANVLTFGAGSRLTVL.

The chain employs TRBV6-5 and TRBJ2-7, with 7 bases aligning to TRBD1. CDR1 MNHEY and CDR2 SVGAGI come from the germline V gene. The CDR3 has 14 amino acids. The V gene end was trimmed by 5 bases and the J gene end by 2 bases; junction bases not matched to a gene: 6. The CDR3 bases are TGTGCCAGCAGTAGGGGACAGCTCCCCTACGAGCAGTACTTC. Encoded protein: CASSRGQLPYEQYF.

This clone was detected a few times. The chain joins TRBV6-5 to TRBJ1-1; D possibly corresponds to TRBD1 (5 bases). Per germline, CDR1 MNHEY and CDR2 SVGAGI. Trimming removed 0 bases at V and 4 bases at J, with 15 bases between. This CDR3 region has 16 residues. The DNA for the CDR3 is TGTGCCAGCAGTTACTCGGGGGGACGCCTTGGCACTGAAGCTTTCTTT. Protein: CASSYSGGRLGTEAFF.

The table lists this clone with a few counts. V usage is TRBV5-6 and J usage is TRBJ2-1; possibly TRBD2 for D (6 bases). Germline-derived CDR1 and CDR2 are SGHDT and YYEEEE. This CDR3 contains 18 residues. V dropped 0 bases and J dropped 4 bases, with 20 bases sitting between them. The CDR3: CASSLVRDSLRPYNEQFF. CDR3 DNA sequence: TGTGCCAGCAGCTTGGTTCGGGACTCCCTCCGACCTTACAATGAGCAGTTCTTC.

In its sample, this clone was seen a few times. The V call is TRBV18, the J call TRBJ2-1; D might be TRBD1 or TRBD2, each matching 6 bases. Looked up from germline, CDR1 is KGHSH and CDR2 is LQKENI. The CDR3 covers 16 residues. V was cut by 4 bases and J by 4 bases, with 17 bases left in between. The CDR3 DNA follows: TGTGCCAGCTCACGGAATGGGCGGGACAATTACAATGAGCAGTTCTTC. It specifies CASSRNGRDNYNEQFF.

Only a few counts were recorded for this clone. V is TRBV15 and J is TRBJ2-5; no firm D call. This CDR3 is built from 14 residues. V lost 0 bases, J lost 1 base, and 6 bases lay in between. Germline CDR1 and CDR2: LNHNV and YYDKDF (reference sequence). CDR3 in amino acids: CATSREGLQETQYF. CDR3 coding DNA: TGTGCCACCAGCAGAGAAGGTCTCCAAGAGACCCAGTACTTC.

The chain employs TRBV7-9 and TRBJ2-3, with D perhaps matching TRBD1 (6 bases). The CDR3 spans 12 residues. In germline, CDR1 is SEHNR, CDR2 FQNEAQ (reference sequence). V shed 8 bases and J shed 4 bases, with 10 bases lying between them. CDR3 nucleotide sequence: TGTGCCAGCCTCAGGGGTTCAGATACGCAGTATTTT. Translation gives CASLRGSDTQYF.

This clone was seen a few times. CDR3 protein: CATSRAPGTGSYEQYF. CDR3 DNA sequence: TGTGCCACCAGCAGAGCCCCCGGGACAGGGTCCTACGAGCAGTACTTC. This chain joins TRBV15 and TRBJ2-7; TRBD1 aligns across 9 bases. The CDR3 contains 16 residues. Germline-derived CDR1 and CDR2 are LNHNV and YYDKDF (reference sequence). V was pared by 1 base and J by 1 base, with 5 bases of the junction left unmatched.

This clone showed up just a few times. This chain connects TRBV29-1 to TRBJ2-3, with D unresolved. The germline CDR1 and CDR2 sequences are SQVTM and ANQGSEA. The ends were cut back, 7 bases at V and 0 bases at J, with 11 bases in the middle. The CDR3 extends over 13 amino acids. Here the CDR3 DNA reads TGCAGCGCGCTACTTCCTAGCACAGATACGCAGTATTTT. Its protein is CSALLPSTDTQYF.

The rearrangement joins TRBV7-9 to TRBJ1-1; a weak D match, TRBD1 (6 bases). CDR3 size: 15 residues. Germline V lookup: CDR1 SEHNR, CDR2 FQNEAQ (reference sequence). V was cut by 5 bases and J by 0 bases, with 13 bases left in between. The chain's CDR3 is CASSPGDRMNTEAFF. The CDR3 DNA reads TGTGCCAGCAGCCCAGGGGATCGAATGAACACTGAAGCTTTCTTT. The full variable domain, in which reference TRBV7-9 and TRBJ1-1 provide the parts outside the CDR3, is DTGVSQNPRHKITKRGQNVTFRCDPISEHNRLYWYRQTLGQGPEFLTYFQNEAQLEKSRLLSDRFSAERPKGSFSTLEIQRTEQGDSAMYLCASSPGDRMNTEAFFGQGTRLTVV.

This rearrangement joins TRBV28 to TRBJ2-1; the match to TRBD1 covers 7 bases. The CDR3 is 15 residues long. Trimming removed 6 bases from V and 9 bases from J; junction bases left unmatched: 14. The germline V gene encodes CDR1 MDHEN and CDR2 SYDVKM. The CDR3 DNA sequence: TGTGCCAGCAGATCCTCCCTAGGACAGGTGTCTGAGCAGTTCTTC. Its protein is CASRSSLGQVSEQFF.

CDR3 nucleotides: TGTGCCAGCAGCCCTACAGAGGCCTCCTACGAGCAGTACTTC. Amino acid sequence: CASSPTEASYEQYF. J is TRBJ2-7 and V is TRBV7-9; D remains ambiguous. Trimming took off 5 bases at V and 0 bases at J, with 11 bases between the two ends. The germline gives CDR1 SEHNR, CDR2 FQNEAQ (reference sequence). This CDR3 is built from 14 residues.